A selection of T cell receptor beta chains follows, all from one sample in a study of blood T cell repertoires in COVID-19. Generated by immunoSEQ multiplex PCR, the TCRdb table keeps only in-frame clones and is missing some. The data show about 72,000 clones, with roughly 87% seen just once and about 19% held by the top ten. Sequencing was performed on peripheral blood. Receptors were obtained from a human donor in a cohort sampled during active COVID-19. The CDR3 runs from the conserved cysteine through the conserved F or W. D genes are given only for firm matches. Only part of the rows carry a size: once, few, many, or a class if the clone is expanded.

abundance | j_gene | v_gene | d_gene | CDR3aa | CDR3nt
- | TRBJ2-7 | TRBV27 | - | CASTFHEQYF | TGTGCCAGCACCTTCCACGAGCAGTACTTC
- | TRBJ1-4 | TRBV19 | - | CASSFGRGEKLFF | TGTGCCAGTAGTTTCGGGAGGGGTGAAAAACTGTTTTTT
- | TRBJ1-6 | TRBV5-1 | - | CASSSDGGEDSPLHF | TGCGCCAGCAGCTCTGACGGGGGAGAAGATTCACCCCTCCACTTT
- | TRBJ1-5 | TRBV6-5 | - | CASSPKTVNQPQHF | TGTGCCAGCAGCCCAAAGACAGTGAATCAGCCCCAGCATTTT
- | TRBJ2-4 | TRBV7-9 | - | CASSPIQNIQYF | TGTGCCAGCAGCCCTATCCAAAACATTCAGTACTTC
once | TRBJ1-2 | TRBV7-9 | - | CASSRSNYGYTF | TGTGCCAGCAGCCGGTCTAACTATGGCTACACCTTC
- | TRBJ1-3 | TRBV11-2 | - | CASSLGRSLNSGNTIYF | TGTGCCAGCAGCTTAGGCAGGTCCCTGAACTCTGGAAACACCATATATTTT
- | TRBJ1-1 | TRBV19 | - | CASNQGNTEAFF | TGTGCCAGCAATCAGGGAAACACTGAAGCTTTCTTT
- | TRBJ1-4 | TRBV6-6 | - | CASRQDSSNEKLFF | TGTGCCAGCAGACAGGACAGTAGTAATGAAAAACTGTTTTTT
- | TRBJ2-3 | TRBV18 | TRBD2 | CASSTGGRDTQYF | TGTGCCAGCTCAACGGGGGGAAGGGATACGCAGTATTTT
- | TRBJ1-3 | TRBV7-2 | - | CASSPAGAGNTIYF | TGTGCCAGCAGCCCAGCAGGGGCAGGAAACACCATATATTTT
- | TRBJ2-5 | TRBV5-5 | - | CASSYPRDQETQYF | TGTGCCAGCAGCTACCCTCGGGATCAAGAGACCCAGTACTTC
- | TRBJ2-5 | TRBV6-6 | TRBD1 | CASTGQGTRETQYF | TGTGCCAGCACGGGACAGGGGACGCGGGAGACCCAGTACTTC
- | TRBJ1-5 | TRBV21-1 | - | CASSIWLGTPCPQPQHF | TGTGCCAGCAGCATCTGGCTCGGGACACCCTGTCCTCAGCCCCAGCATTTT
- | TRBJ2-7 | TRBV15 | - | CATSQSTGSYEQYF | TGTGCCACCAGCCAGAGTACAGGGTCCTACGAGCAGTACTTC
- | TRBJ1-1 | TRBV7-3 | - | CASSAHRDTEAFF | TGTGCCAGCAGCGCACACCGGGACACTGAAGCTTTCTTT
- | TRBJ2-3 | TRBV7-2 | TRBD2 | CASKGIQRGHTDTQYF | TGTGCCAGCAAGGGCATCCAGCGGGGTCATACAGATACGCAGTATTTT
- | TRBJ1-5 | TRBV7-9 | - | CASSPPGGPNQPQHF | TGTGCCAGCAGCCCGCCGGGGGGTCCTAATCAGCCCCAGCATTTT
once | TRBJ2-5 | TRBV18 | TRBD1 | CASSPDRVLETQYF | TGTGCCAGCTCACCGGACAGGGTTTTGGAGACCCAGTACTTC
- | TRBJ1-2 | TRBV3-1/TRBV3-2 | - | CASSQSSTVRSYGYTF | TGTGCCAGCAGCCAATCAAGTACGGTTCGTAGCTATGGCTACACCTTC
once | TRBJ1-2 | TRBV6-5 | TRBD1 | CASRPRQGLGYTF | TGTGCCAGCAGGCCGAGACAGGGGTTGGGCTACACCTTC
- | TRBJ2-3 | TRBV19 | - | CASSPRGAGSTDTQYF | TGTGCCAGTAGCCCCAGAGGTGCCGGCAGCACAGATACGCAGTATTTT
once | TRBJ2-1 | TRBV7-6 | TRBD2 | CASSSGLAGANEQFF | TGTGCCAGCAGCTCTGGACTAGCGGGGGCCAATGAGCAGTTCTTC
- | TRBJ2-5 | TRBV5-6 | TRBD1 | CASSSGTGVQETQYF | TGTGCCAGCAGCTCCGGGACAGGGGTCCAAGAGACCCAGTACTTC
- | TRBJ1-5 | TRBV6-4 | - | CASSHWPKGRVCNQPQHF | TGTGCCAGCAGCCACTGGCCAAAGGGGCGCGTATGCAATCAGCCCCAGCATTTT
- | TRBJ1-3 | TRBV6-5 | - | CASSLGGLSGNTIYF | TGTGCCAGCAGTTTAGGAGGTCTATCTGGAAACACCATATATTTT
- | TRBJ1-5 | TRBV10-2 | - | CASSESGVWQPQHF | TGCGCCAGCAGTGAGTCCGGGGTTTGGCAGCCCCAGCATTTT
few | TRBJ2-2 | TRBV7-2 | TRBD2 | CASTHSGGQPGELFF | TGTGCCAGCACCCATAGCGGGGGGCAGCCCGGGGAGCTGTTTTTT
- | TRBJ1-1 | TRBV5-1 | - | CASSRRGQNTEAFF | TGCGCCAGCAGCCGACGGGGACAGAACACTGAAGCTTTCTTT
- | TRBJ1-1 | TRBV5-5 | - | CASSRTEEAFF | TGTGCCAGCAGCAGGACAGAAGAAGCTTTCTTT